This TCR beta chain was retrieved from a study of cytomegalovirus exposure and HLA in healthy donors. The CDR3 length is 15 residues. Trimming took off 5 bases at V and 5 bases at J, with 16 bases between the two ends. The V gene's germline CDR1 is LNHDA and CDR2 SQIVND (reference sequence). Both 60 Vbeta primers and 13 Jbeta primers went into the PCR. Here immunoSEQ multiplex PCR was the method, and the copy in TCRdb shows in-frame clones only, minus some. The sample has approximately 150,000 clones; roughly 76% are singletons. The specimen was PBMCs. The V gene is TRBV19, the J gene TRBJ2-1, with D uncertain. This sequence originates from a human donor in good health. CDR3 coding DNA: TGTGCCAGTAGTGGCGACAAGTCGAAGAACAATGAGCAGTTCTTC. Translating it yields CASSGDKSKNNEQFF.